This T cell receptor (beta chain) was captured by sequencing in a study of T cell repertoires in cytomegalovirus infection. Study details: Public TCR beta signatures were indicative of both CMV infection and a matching HLA type.

With V trimmed by 5 bases and J by 7 bases, 5 bases remained unmatched. The CDR3 loop spans 13 amino acids. CDR1 and CDR2 from the germline V gene are SGHTA and FQGNSA. Overall study findings and caveats: Cumulative public TCR beta family frequency identified carriers of CMV plus the relevant HLA. Ex vivo, HLA-C-restricted CMV-specific TCR beta clonotypes prevailed over the rest of the response.

In this sample, this clonotype turned up many times. Antigen: not known. TCRdb reanalysed the reads using MiXCR and keeps one entry per CDR3 protein. Of about 450,000 distinct CDR3 sequences listed, roughly 31% are singletons. This TCR was recovered from a human donor in good health (CMV status not recorded). Some clones in this sample may be carry-over from other donors' samples. This chain connects TRBV7-2 to TRBJ1-2; 9 positions agree with TRBD1. The sequenced sample was PBMCs. CDR3: CASSPRQGVGYTF. The CDR3 coding sequence is TGTGCCAGCAGCCCCCGACAGGGGGTTGGCTACACCTTC.